The 23 T cell receptor beta chains presented below share a single source sample, sequenced in a study of T-cell memory formation after mild COVID-19. TCRdb reprocessed the 5' RACE reads with MiXCR, giving one entry per CDR3 protein. Of some 450,000 distinct CDR3 sequences in the sample, approximately 20% were seen once. The sequencing sample was made of PBMCs or a T cell subset sorted from them (not recorded which). The receptors originated from an adult woman who had mild COVID-19 (a few samples of this study predate the infection). Cell type and time point are not known.

This clonotype was counted only a few times. V and J are TRBV6-5 and TRBJ2-1; 8 bases agree with TRBD2. CDR1 MNHEY and CDR2 SVGAGI come from the germline V gene. This CDR3 has 15 amino acids. V was pared by 0 bases and J by 4 bases, with 2 bases of the junction left unmatched. The CDR3 DNA sequence: TGTGCCAGCAGTTACTCCGGGGGGGTATACAATGAGCAGTTCTTC. Encoded protein: CASSYSGGVYNEQFF.

In its sample, this clonotype was seen a few times. The chain has TRBV7-2 and TRBJ2-7; a weak D match, TRBD2 (5 bases). Germline V gene lookup returns CDR1 SGHTA and CDR2 FQGNSA. The CDR3 length is 15 residues. Deletions cut 1 base from V and 1 base from J, with 11 bases between. CDR3 sequence (DNA): TGTGCCAGCAGCTTAGGCAGCCGGGGTTCCTACGAGCAGTACTTC. It specifies CASSLGSRGSYEQYF.

This clonotype was seen only a few times. CDR3 amino acids: CASSFKEDGEQYF. The CDR3, as DNA: TGTGCCAGCAGCTTTAAGGAGGACGGCGAGCAGTACTTC. The rearrangement uses TRBV7-8 and TRBJ2-7; possibly TRBD2 for D (5 bases). The germline V gene has CDR1 SGHVS and CDR2 FQNEAQ. The CDR3 extends over 13 amino acids. Trimming removed 3 bases at V and 6 bases at J, with 12 bases between.

Concerning this clonotype: A single base separates this from a much larger clone, so it may be a read error. The chain uses TRBV5-1 and TRBJ1-1; TRBD1 might be the D (5 bases). Germline V gives CDR1 SGHRS, CDR2 YFSETQ. This CDR3 has 15 residues. This CDR3 is CASSLDGQGNSEAFF. The CDR3 DNA reads TGCGCCAGCAGCTTGGATGGACAAGGGAACAGTGAAGCTTTCTTT.

This clonotype was detected only a few times. This sequence joins TRBV7-9 and TRBJ2-3, with no clear D. CDR1 and CDR2 (germline): SEHNR, FQNEAQ (reference sequence). Trimming pared 3 bases from V and 4 bases from J, leaving 8 bases between. This CDR3 spans 13 amino acids. CDR3 nucleotides: TGTGCCAGCAGCTTGGACGCTCCAGATACGCAGTATTTT. This translates into CASSLDAPDTQYF.

This clonotype was counted only a few times. The chain joins TRBV7-8 to TRBJ2-1, with TRBD1 identical over 7 bases. The CDR3 contains 16 residues. V trimming: 6 bases; J trimming: 7 bases; junction bases outside the gene matches: 15. Germline-derived CDR1 and CDR2 are SGHVS and FQNEAQ. DNA for the CDR3: TGTGCCAGCAGACCTAACTATGGACAGGCTTGGAATGAGCAGTTCTTC. It translates to CASRPNYGQAWNEQFF.

This clonotype was seen a few times. The chain carries TRBV20-1 and TRBJ1-5, with D unresolved. This CDR3 spans 13 amino acids. The V and J ends lost 0 bases and 0 bases respectively, with 3 bases between them. Germline V gene sequence: CDR1 DFQATT, CDR2 SNEGSKA (reference sequence). The CDR3 region has the DNA TGCAGTGCTAGAGATTCTAGCAATCAGCCCCAGCATTTT. It encodes CSARDSSNQPQHF.

This clonotype was recorded a few times. The chain combines TRBV18 with TRBJ2-7, with D possibly matching TRBD1 (7 bases). Germline V lookup: CDR1 KGHSH, CDR2 LQKENI. The CDR3 is 14 amino acids. The V gene lost 3 bases and the J gene lost 6 bases, with 15 bases spanning the gap. The CDR3 reads CASSPDREAGEQYF. The CDR3 DNA follows: TGTGCCAGCTCACCTGACAGGGAGGCCGGCGAGCAGTACTTC.

This clonotype was observed a few times. The genes are TRBV4-1 and TRBJ2-5; D might be TRBD1 (5 bases). Germline V gene lookup returns CDR1 MGHRA and CDR2 YSYEKL. This CDR3 has 14 amino acids. The V end was cut by 6 bases, the J end by 0 bases, with 11 bases between. In DNA form, the CDR3 reads TGCGCCAGCAGTTCGGCGACAGACCAAGAGACCCAGTACTTC. It translates to CASSSATDQETQYF.

This clonotype was found many times. This chain joins TRBV29-1 and TRBJ2-4; D gene ambiguous. CDR1 and CDR2 (germline): SQVTM, ANQGSEA. The CDR3 sequence is 13 residues long. V was clipped by 0 bases and J by 0 bases, with 3 bases between them. CDR3 protein: CSVEDGAKNIQYF. The DNA of the CDR3 is TGCAGCGTTGAAGACGGAGCCAAAAACATTCAGTACTTC.

This clonotype came up a few times. The J gene is TRBJ2-1, the V gene TRBV6-6; 10 bases are shared with TRBD2. Germline V CDR1 and CDR2: MNHNY, SVGAGI (reference sequence). This CDR3 region has 17 residues. V was clipped by 2 bases and J by 6 bases; unmatched bases: 10. DNA of the CDR3: TGTGCCAGCAGTTACCCTGGGGGAAGCGGGGGGGCCAATGAGCAGTTCTTC. Its translation: CASSYPGGSGGANEQFF.

This rearrangement joins TRBV4-2 to TRBJ2-2; D might be TRBD2 (5 bases). The germline V gene encodes CDR1 LGHNA and CDR2 YNFKEQ. The CDR3 covers 17 residues. The V and J ends lost 3 bases and 6 bases respectively, with 20 bases between them. The CDR3 protein is CASSQWTGKRFPGELFF. The CDR3 nucleotides are TGTGCCAGCAGCCAGTGGACGGGGAAAAGGTTCCCCGGGGAGCTGTTTTTT.

This rearrangement joins TRBV7-3 to TRBJ2-3; 7 bases line up with TRBD1. Germline CDR1 reads SGHTA; CDR2 reads FQGTGA. There are 14 residues in the CDR3. V lost 5 bases, J lost 4 bases, and 6 bases stayed unmatched. The CDR3 DNA follows: TGTGCCAGCAGCGAAAGACAGGGCCCAGATACGCAGTATTTT. The encoded protein is CASSERQGPDTQYF.

There are a few counts of this clonotype. The chain has TRBV7-3 and TRBJ2-3; a weak D match, TRBD2 (5 bases). Germline CDR1 is SGHTA and CDR2 is FQGTGA. V lost 4 bases to trimming and J lost 15 bases, with 23 bases between them. This CDR3 contains 14 residues. CDR3 region: CASSYAMEASPQYF. The CDR3 coding sequence is TGTGCCAGCAGCTACGCTATGGAGGCCAGCCCCCAATATTTT.

This chain links TRBV15 with TRBJ2-6, with D tentatively TRBD2 (6 bases). The CDR3 consists of 15 residues. The V end lost 0 bases, the J end lost 4 bases, and 7 bases lay between the germline ends. Germline V CDR1 and CDR2: LNHNV, YYDKDF (reference sequence). For the CDR3, the DNA is TGTGCCACCAGCAGAGAAGGGAGGGGGGCCAACGTCCTGACTTTC. Protein sequence: CATSREGRGANVLTF.

CDR3 in DNA: TGCGCCAGCAGCTTGGCTCCAGGGTTGAGAGATCAGAATAGCAATCAGCCCCAGCATTTT. Translating gives CASSLAPGLRDQNSNQPQHF. The chain carries TRBV5-1 and TRBJ1-5; D might be TRBD1 (5 bases). The CDR3 has 20 amino acids. The V gene lost 0 bases and the J gene lost 0 bases, with 22 bases spanning the gap. CDR1 and CDR2 (germline): SGHRS, YFSETQ. The full variable domain, its missing parts supplied by reference TRBV5-1 and TRBJ1-5, is KAGVTQTPRYLIKTRGQQVTLSCSPISGHRSVSWYQQTPGQGLQFLFEYFSETQRNKGNFPGRFSGRQFSNSRSEMNVSTLELGDSALYLCASSLAPGLRDQNSNQPQHFGDGTRLSIL.

J is TRBJ2-1 and V is TRBV24-1, with a tentative D call TRBD1 (5 bases). With 4 bases removed from V and 8 bases from J, the gap between germline ends came to 17 bases. CDR1 and CDR2 from the germline V gene are KGHDR and SFDVKD. There are 15 residues in the CDR3. The chain's CDR3 is CATSDPGQIPDEQFF. The CDR3 DNA reads as TGTGCCACCAGTGACCCTGGACAAATCCCCGATGAGCAGTTCTTC.

The chain employs TRBV5-4 and TRBJ1-1, with TRBD1 matching over 8 bases. The CDR3 totals 14 residues. J gave up 4 bases and V 3 bases, and 5 bases lay outside the gene matches. The V gene's germline CDR1 is SGHNT and CDR2 YYREEE (reference sequence). The CDR3 reads CASSSTGGSTEAFF. For the CDR3, the DNA is TGTGCCAGCAGCTCAACAGGGGGTTCCACTGAAGCTTTCTTT.

V usage is TRBV20-1 and J usage is TRBJ2-7, with 8 nucleotides matching TRBD2. The CDR3 covers 14 residues. V was clipped by 2 bases and J by 5 bases; unmatched bases: 8. CDR1 and CDR2 from the germline V gene are DFQATT and SNEGSKA (reference sequence). CDR3 amino acids: CSARPPGGVNEQYF. CDR3 sequence (DNA): TGCAGTGCTAGACCCCCGGGAGGGGTCAACGAGCAGTACTTC.

V and J are TRBV12-3 or TRBV12-4 and TRBJ2-3; tentative D call: TRBD2 (7 bases). V lost 2 bases, J lost 5 bases, and 14 bases lay in between. The CDR3 covers 15 residues. Here the CDR3 DNA reads TGTGCCAGCAGTTTAAGGCGGGGGACACGAGATACGCAGTATTTT. As protein: CASSLRRGTRDTQYF.

This clonotype has a handful of counts. This chain uses TRBV7-9 with TRBJ2-1; TRBD2 might be the D (6 bases). V was pared by 8 bases and J by 0 bases, with 11 bases between. CDR1 and CDR2 from the germline V gene are SEHNR and FQNEAQ (reference sequence). This CDR3 is built from 14 residues. CDR3 nucleotides: TGTGCCAGCGTAGGCGGGGCCTCCTACAATGAGCAGTTCTTC. Residues: CASVGGASYNEQFF.

The chain employs TRBV4-2 and TRBJ2-7; a possible D gene is TRBD2 (6 bases). The CDR3 runs 17 residues. Per germline, CDR1 LGHNA and CDR2 YNFKEQ. Trimming shortened V by 0 bases and J by 1 base, and 16 bases separated the two germline ends. The CDR3 protein is CASSQDTTRMSSYEQYF. DNA of the CDR3: TGTGCCAGCAGCCAAGATACGACTAGAATGTCGTCCTACGAGCAGTACTTC.

This clonotype came up a few times. The chain employs TRBV7-9 and TRBJ1-6, with no clear D. This CDR3 is built from 12 residues. CDR1 is SEHNR and CDR2 is FQNEAQ in the germline V gene (reference sequence). The V end lost 5 bases, the J end lost 14 bases, and 13 bases lay between the germline ends. CDR3 DNA sequence: TGTGCCAGCAGCGCAGGCGTTGGATCCCTCCACTTT. Encoded protein: CASSAGVGSLHF.